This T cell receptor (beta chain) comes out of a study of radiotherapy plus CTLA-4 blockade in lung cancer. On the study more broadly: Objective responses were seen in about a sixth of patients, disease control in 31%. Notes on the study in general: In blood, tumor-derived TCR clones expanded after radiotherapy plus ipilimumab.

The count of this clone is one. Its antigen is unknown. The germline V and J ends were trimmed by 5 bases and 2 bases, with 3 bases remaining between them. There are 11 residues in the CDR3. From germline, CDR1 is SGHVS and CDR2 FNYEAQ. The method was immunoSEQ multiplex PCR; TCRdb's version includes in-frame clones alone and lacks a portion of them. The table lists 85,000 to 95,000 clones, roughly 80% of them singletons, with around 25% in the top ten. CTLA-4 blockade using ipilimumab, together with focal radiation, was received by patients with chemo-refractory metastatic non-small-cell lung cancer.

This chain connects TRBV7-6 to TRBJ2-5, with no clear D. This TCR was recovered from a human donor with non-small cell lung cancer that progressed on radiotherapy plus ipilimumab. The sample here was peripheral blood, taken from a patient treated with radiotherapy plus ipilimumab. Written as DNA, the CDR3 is TGTGCCAGCAGCGATCAAGAGACCCAGTACTTC. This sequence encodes CASSDQETQYF.